The 15 T cell receptor beta chains given below trace back to one sample, sequenced in a study of cytomegalovirus exposure and HLA in healthy donors. The PCR was carried out with 60 Vbeta primers and 13 Jbeta primers. Measured with immunoSEQ multiplex PCR; TCRdb has only the in-frame clones, and not every one. The profile shows around 170,000 clones, around four fifths of them singletons. The sample comprised PBMCs. These receptors were taken from a man aged 18 to 30 in good health and CMV-seronegative.

This clone has a handful of counts. The chain has TRBV7-8 and TRBJ1-3; TRBD1 aligns across 7 bases. The CDR3 totals 17 residues. V lost 0 bases, J lost 0 bases, and 5 bases stayed unmatched. Per germline, CDR1 SGHVS and CDR2 FQNEAQ. CDR3 DNA sequence: TGTGCCAGCAGCTTAGCCCCGACAGGGAGCTCTGGAAACACCATATATTTT. Amino acids: CASSLAPTGSSGNTIYF.

This sequence joins TRBV4-3 and TRBJ1-4; no reliable D call. CDR1 is LGHNA, CDR2 YSLEER, per germline. Trimming took 4 bases from V and 0 from J, leaving 9 bases between them. CDR3 length equals 15 residues. The CDR3 DNA sequence: TGCGCCAGCAGCCGCCGGAGAGCAACTAATGAAAAACTGTTTTTT. Its protein product is CASSRRRATNEKLFF.

V is TRBV6-1 and J is TRBJ2-7; the match to TRBD1 covers 9 bases. In germline, CDR1 is MNHNS, CDR2 SASEGT. V lost 7 bases, J lost 5 bases, and 12 bases stayed unmatched. This CDR3 spans 15 amino acids. This chain's CDR3 is CASTLPGQGINEQYF. CDR3 coding DNA: TGTGCCAGCACCCTTCCGGGACAGGGCATAAACGAGCAGTACTTC.

The chain couples TRBV29-1 to TRBJ2-5, with 7 bases fitting TRBD2. With 6 bases clipped from V and 3 bases from J, the junction kept 19 bases outside the gene matches. This CDR3 has 17 amino acids. From germline, CDR1 is SQVTM and CDR2 ANQGSEA. The CDR3 loop reads CSVPRLADFTAKETQYF. CDR3 coding DNA: TGCAGCGTCCCCCGGCTAGCGGACTTTACTGCCAAAGAGACCCAGTACTTC.

The rearrangement uses TRBV9 and TRBJ1-1; tentatively, D is TRBD1 (6 bases). Trimming took off 4 bases at V and 0 bases at J, with 13 bases between the two ends. The CDR3 is 15 amino acids. Per the germline V gene, CDR1 is SGDLS and CDR2 is YYNGEE. CDR3 sequence: CASSRQDRMNTEAFF. In DNA, the CDR3 is TGTGCCAGCAGCAGACAAGACAGGATGAACACTGAAGCTTTCTTT.

This chain joins TRBV10-3 and TRBJ2-1; TRBD1 matches at 9 bases. There are 17 residues in the CDR3. V shed 7 bases, J shed 9 bases, and the junction held 19 bases outside the gene matches. CDR1 and CDR2 from the germline V gene are ENHRY and SYGVKD. The CDR3 DNA reads TGTGCCATCACGCCCCTCCCACCGGGACAGGGCGGGGGTGAGCAGTTCTTC. This translates into CAITPLPPGQGGGEQFF.

The chain joins TRBV9 to TRBJ1-4; D is undetermined. CDR1 and CDR2 (germline): SGDLS, YYNGEE. V was pared by 1 base and J by 0 bases, with 7 bases between. This CDR3 comprises 15 residues. CDR3 region: CASSVYGATNEKLFF. The CDR3 DNA follows: TGTGCCAGCAGCGTATACGGAGCAACTAATGAAAAACTGTTTTTT.

The chain is built from TRBV7-9 and TRBJ1-4, with D perhaps matching TRBD1 (5 bases). The CDR3 is made up of 16 amino acids. The germline V gene has CDR1 SEHNR and CDR2 FQNEAQ (reference sequence). Deletions cut 7 bases from V and 0 bases from J, with 15 bases between. CDR3 nucleotides: TGTGCCAGCAAAGGCGGGACCGCTGCAACTAATGAAAAACTGTTTTTT. Translated, it gives CASKGGTAATNEKLFF.

The rearrangement links TRBV19 to TRBJ2-2; TRBD1 might be the D (6 bases). The ends were cut back, 9 bases at V and 4 bases at J, with 18 bases in the middle. Germline CDR1 reads LNHDA; CDR2 reads SQIVND (reference sequence). The CDR3 consists of 15 residues. For the CDR3, the DNA is TGTGCCAGCAAGCGGTCAGGGGCGGGCACCGGGGAGCTGTTTTTT. Translation gives CASKRSGAGTGELFF. Complete variable domain (other parts from reference TRBV19 and TRBJ2-2): DGGITQSPKYLFRKEGQNVTLSCEQNLNHDAMYWYRQDPGQGLRLIYYSQIVNDFQKGDIAEGYSVSREKKESFPLTVTSAQKNPTAFYLCASKRSGAGTGELFFGEGSRLTVL.

This clone showed up just once. This chain connects TRBV7-2 to TRBJ2-5, with TRBD2 matching over 8 bases. The J segment lost 7 bases and the V segment lost 3 bases, leaving 10 bases of the junction unmatched. This CDR3 is built from 15 residues. Germline-derived CDR1 and CDR2 are SGHTA and FQGNSA. In DNA form, the CDR3 reads TGTGCCAGCAGCTTGGGAACGGGGGGGCGGGTGACCCAGTACTTC. Its translation is CASSLGTGGRVTQYF.

This clone was seen only once. J is TRBJ1-5 and V is TRBV19; no firm D call. The CDR3 loop spans 13 amino acids. V lost 8 bases and J 6 bases, leaving 14 bases between the germline ends. Per germline, CDR1 LNHDA and CDR2 SQIVND (reference sequence). In nucleotides, the CDR3 is TGTGCCAGTGCGCTGAGCGTGGGTCAGCCCCAGCATTTT. Translating gives CASALSVGQPQHF.

This clone appeared a single time. CDR3 DNA sequence: TGTGCCTGGAAACAGGGGGGAAGCTCCTATAATTCACCCCTCCACTTT. This sequence encodes CAWKQGGSSYNSPLHF. The genes are TRBV30 and TRBJ1-6, with 8 positions matching TRBD1. The CDR3 is 16 amino acids. CDR1 GTSNPN and CDR2 SVGIG come from the germline V gene (reference sequence). Trimming removed 4 bases from V and 0 bases from J; junction bases left unmatched: 5. Filled out from reference TRBV30 and TRBJ1-6, the complete variable domain reads SQTIHQWPATLVQPVGSPLSLECTVEGTSNPNLYWYRQAAGRGLQLLFYSVGIGQISSEVPQNLSASRPQDRQFILSSKKLLLSDSGFYLCAWKQGGSSYNSPLHFGNGTRLTVT.

The genes are TRBV27 and TRBJ2-7, with TRBD2 identical over 10 bases. The CDR3 extends over 14 amino acids. Germline CDR1 MNHEY, CDR2 SMNVEV (reference sequence). J lost 7 bases, V lost 3 bases, and 6 bases had no gene match. Here the CDR3 reads CASSFASGSWEQYF. Here the CDR3 DNA reads TGTGCCAGCAGTTTTGCTAGCGGGAGTTGGGAGCAGTACTTC.

This clone was counted only a few times. The chain employs TRBV5-1 and TRBJ2-2; weak D call: TRBD1 (7 bases). The CDR3 runs 18 residues. Germline loops: CDR1 SGHRS, CDR2 YFSETQ. Trimming took off 0 bases at V and 1 base at J, with 16 bases between the two ends. The CDR3: CASSLVPGGLMNTGELFF. As DNA, the CDR3 is TGCGCCAGCAGCTTGGTACCAGGGGGACTCATGAACACCGGGGAGCTGTTTTTT.

The sample holds one count of this clone. The genes are TRBV2 and TRBJ1-2; no clear D gene. Between the trimmed V and J ends, which lost 3 bases and 6 bases, there was a span of 2 bases. CDR1 is SNHLY and CDR2 is FYNNEI in the germline V gene. The length of the CDR3 is 10 residues. CDR3 amino acids: CASSDNGYTF. The CDR3 nucleotides read TGTGCCAGCAGTGACAATGGCTACACCTTC.